Detailed here is one TCR beta chain. Its antigen is unidentified. The assay used deep level. The repertoire was sequenced with immunoSEQ multiplex PCR; TCRdb's copy has only in-frame clones and lacks some. The top ten clones hold over 1.3% of a sample with about a million clones, 60% to 85% of them seen once. The data stem from a study of shared clonotypes between healthy human individuals. Study-level findings and limits: The study generally estimated greater richness for naive than memory subsets. Clonotypes that were shared across a handful of donors made up roughly 5.2% of naive CD4 clonotypes.

CDR3 length equals 15 residues. Material: memory CD4+ T cells sorted from blood. Subset given: CD45RA-negative fraction. V usage is TRBV12-2 and J usage is TRBJ2-7. TRBV12-2 is shown as a pseudogene. The sequence derives from a man aged 18 to 30 in good health. In DNA form, the CDR3 reads TGTGCAAGTCGCTTAGGCACCGGGACGATCTTAGAGCAGTACTTC. Translated: CASRLGTGTILEQYF.